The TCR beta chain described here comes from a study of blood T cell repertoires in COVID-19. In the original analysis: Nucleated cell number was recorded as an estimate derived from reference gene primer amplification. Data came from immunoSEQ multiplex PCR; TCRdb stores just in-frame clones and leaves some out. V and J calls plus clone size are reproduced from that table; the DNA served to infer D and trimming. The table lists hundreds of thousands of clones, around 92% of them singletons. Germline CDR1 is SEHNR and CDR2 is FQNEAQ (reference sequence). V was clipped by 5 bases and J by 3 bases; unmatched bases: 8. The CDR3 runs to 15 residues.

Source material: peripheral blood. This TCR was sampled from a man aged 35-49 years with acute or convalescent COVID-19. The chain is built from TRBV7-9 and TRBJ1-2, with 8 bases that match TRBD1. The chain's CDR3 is CASSPQGDPYYGYTF. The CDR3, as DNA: TGTGCCAGCAGCCCACAGGGGGACCCCTACTATGGCTACACCTTC.